These 14 T cell receptor beta chains came from one sample sequenced in a study of T cell responses to AZD1222 COVID-19 vaccine. Here immunoSEQ multiplex PCR was the method, and the copy in TCRdb shows in-frame clones only, minus some. The sample lists approximately 65,000 clones, 88% occurring once. This specimen was peripheral blood, taken on day 0 of AZD1222 vaccination. The receptors derive from an adult in good health.

This chain joins TRBV6-6 and TRBJ2-1, with D possibly TRBD2 on 6 matching bases. The CDR3 consists of 14 residues. V dropped 10 bases and J dropped 7 bases, with 20 bases sitting between them. CDR1 and CDR2 from the germline V gene are MNHNY and SVGAGI (reference sequence). Here the CDR3 reads CATTLDGGTNEQFF. Written as DNA, the CDR3 is TGTGCCACCACACTAGACGGGGGAACAAATGAGCAGTTCTTC.

The chain combines TRBV10-3 with TRBJ1-5, with TRBD1 identical over 8 bases. With 3 bases clipped from V and 6 bases from J, the junction kept 10 bases outside the gene matches. The CDR3 loop spans 16 amino acids. Germline V gives CDR1 ENHRY, CDR2 SYGVKD. DNA for the CDR3: TGTGCCATCAGTGATACCCCGGGACAGGTCGGTCAGCCCCAGCATTTT. As protein: CAISDTPGQVGQPQHF.

The rearrangement joins TRBV5-4 to TRBJ1-2; 7 bases map to TRBD1. CDR3 size: 14 residues. J was trimmed by 4 bases and V by 4 bases; bases with no gene match: 7. Germline V gene data show CDR1 as SGHNT and CDR2 as YYREEE (reference sequence). CDR3 nucleotide sequence: TGTGCCAGCAGCCCCTGGGGGACAGCCTATGGCTACACCTTC. This translates into CASSPWGTAYGYTF.

The chain joins TRBV2 to TRBJ1-2, with a possible D match to TRBD1 (5 bases). This CDR3 region has 14 residues. Germline V gene data show CDR1 as SNHLY and CDR2 as FYNNEI. V shed 2 bases and J shed 2 bases, with 9 bases lying between them. The CDR3 loop is CASSELRTNYGYTF. The CDR3, as DNA: TGTGCCAGCAGTGAACTGAGGACAAACTATGGCTACACCTTC.

V usage is TRBV28 and J usage is TRBJ2-2, with a weak D call TRBD1 (5 bases). The CDR3 has 17 residues. With 1 base removed from V and 4 bases from J, the gap between germline ends came to 16 bases. Germline CDR1 is MDHEN and CDR2 is SYDVKM. This CDR3 reads CASSLLHPVGATGELFF. CDR3 nucleotide sequence: TGTGCCAGCAGTTTATTGCATCCGGTAGGGGCCACCGGGGAGCTGTTTTTT.

The genes are TRBV5-1 and TRBJ2-1; 10 bases line up with TRBD2. Losses at the gene ends were 4 bases for V and 2 bases for J; bases not matched to a gene: 6. CDR1 is SGHRS, CDR2 YFSETQ, per germline. CDR3 length equals 16 residues. The CDR3 sequence: CASSLDLAGAYNEQFF. CDR3 DNA sequence: TGCGCCAGCAGCCTGGATCTAGCGGGAGCCTACAATGAGCAGTTCTTC.

This chain connects TRBV27 to TRBJ1-1, with D uncertain. Per the germline V gene, CDR1 is MNHEY and CDR2 is SMNVEV (reference sequence). Deletions cut 5 bases from V and 5 bases from J, with 12 bases between. This CDR3 has 13 residues. The CDR3 here is CASSRVQGTEAFF. CDR3 in DNA: TGTGCCAGCAGTCGGGTCCAAGGGACTGAAGCTTTCTTT.

The chain links TRBV27 to TRBJ2-3; D call uncertain. CDR1 is MNHEY, CDR2 SMNVEV, per germline (reference sequence). The V gene lost 1 base and the J gene lost 6 bases, with 8 bases spanning the gap. This CDR3 region has 13 residues. CDR3 in DNA: TGTGCCAGCAGTTTATACCGCGGTGATACGCAGTATTTT. This gives the protein CASSLYRGDTQYF.

The chain links TRBV29-1 to TRBJ1-2, with 9 bases identical to TRBD1. The CDR3 totals 13 residues. Germline V gene sequence: CDR1 SQVTM, CDR2 ANQGSEA. V lost 6 bases and J lost 3; bases outside the gene matches: 5. This CDR3 reads CSVGTGYYYGYTF. The CDR3 DNA is TGCAGCGTCGGGACAGGGTATTACTATGGCTACACCTTC.

The chain combines TRBV2 with TRBJ1-4; possible D gene TRBD1, 5 bases. The CDR3 spans 14 residues. Germline V gene data show CDR1 as SNHLY and CDR2 as FYNNEI. V was cut by 0 bases and J by 10 bases, with 12 bases left in between. The CDR3 region is CASSEAGARVKLFF. CDR3 coding DNA: TGTGCCAGCAGTGAAGCAGGGGCCCGAGTAAAACTGTTTTTT.

Here the CDR3 DNA reads TGTGCCAGCAGTGAGTACAGGGGGCGCAGCTACTTC. This gives the protein CASSEYRGRSYF. The rearrangement links TRBV6-1 to TRBJ2-7; the match to TRBD1 covers 9 bases. The ends lost 3 bases at V and 13 bases at J; junction bases unmatched: 7. The CDR3 totals 12 residues. Germline CDR1 MNHNS, CDR2 SASEGT.

The rearrangement links TRBV6-1 to TRBJ2-3; 11 nucleotides agree with TRBD2. Germline V lookup: CDR1 MNHNS, CDR2 SASEGT. The V and J ends lost 3 bases and 4 bases, in that order; junction bases with no gene match: 3. This CDR3 region has 15 residues. The CDR3 sequence: CASSEVAGGSDTQYF. CDR3 coding DNA: TGTGCCAGCAGTGAGGTAGCGGGAGGGTCAGATACGCAGTATTTT.

V and J are TRBV18 and TRBJ1-5; 7 bases align to TRBD1. The CDR3 covers 16 residues. V gave up 1 base and J gave up 1 base; unmatched junction bases: 4. Germline V gene lookup returns CDR1 KGHSH and CDR2 LQKENI. CDR3 region: CASSPRGQQSNQPQHF. The CDR3 DNA reads as TGTGCCAGCTCACCACGGGGACAGCAAAGCAATCAGCCCCAGCATTTT. Based on the CDR3 plus reference TRBV18 and TRBJ1-5, the full variable domain is NAGVMQNPRHLVRRRGQEARLRCSPMKGHSHVYWYRQLPEEGLKFMVYLQKENIIDESGMPKERFSAEFPKEGPSILRIQQVVRGDSAAYFCASSPRGQQSNQPQHFGDGTRLSIL.

V usage is TRBV5-1 and J usage is TRBJ1-6; tentative D call: TRBD1 (6 bases). Germline V gene lookup returns CDR1 SGHRS and CDR2 YFSETQ. The CDR3 is 14 residues long. Between the trimmed V and J ends, which lost 0 bases and 6 bases, there was a span of 7 bases. The chain's CDR3 is CASSLEQGNSPLHF. As DNA, the CDR3 is TGCGCCAGCAGCTTGGAACAGGGTAATTCACCCCTCCACTTT.